Presented here are 31 T cell receptor beta chains from one specimen sequenced in a study of beta chain features in type 1 diabetes. General study findings and limits: Within each of all four CD4+ subsets, Type 1 diabetes patients had TCRB CDR3s that were moderately but significantly shorter.

Every isolated RNA sample was fully reverse transcribed, so sequencing captured expressed TCRB transcripts. Measured with immunoSEQ multiplex PCR; TCRdb has only the in-frame clones, and not every one. Counted here are about 160,000 clones, 63% occurring once; the ten biggest clones make up about 0.081%. Their cognate antigens are unknown. The sample consisted of naive CD4+ T cells from blood. These receptor sequences come from a man between 25 and 39 years old with type 1 diabetes.

V and J are TRBV28 and TRBJ2-5, with D tentatively TRBD1 (5 bases). The CDR3 totals 15 residues. CDR1 and CDR2 (germline): MDHEN, SYDVKM. V gave up 7 bases and J gave up 6 bases, with 21 bases separating them. This CDR3 is CASNPWAGNVKTQYF. Here the CDR3 DNA reads TGTGCCAGCAATCCCTGGGCAGGGAATGTGAAGACCCAGTACTTC.

This clone came up a few times. The V and J genes are TRBV7-8 and TRBJ2-5; possibly TRBD1 for D (6 bases). The length of the CDR3 is 12 residues. Trimming stripped 5 bases from V and 3 bases from J, with 7 bases between. Germline V CDR1 and CDR2: SGHVS, FQNEAQ. The DNA for the CDR3 is TGTGCCAGCAGCCCAGGGGAAGAGACCCAGTACTTC. Its protein product is CASSPGEETQYF.

This rearrangement joins TRBV7-9 to TRBJ2-3; no firm D call. With 1 base removed from V and 5 bases from J, the gap between germline ends came to 7 bases. This CDR3 has 13 residues. Germline loops: CDR1 SEHNR, CDR2 FQNEAQ (reference sequence). CDR3 sequence reads: CASSLVGLDTQYF. The DNA of the CDR3 is TGTGCCAGCAGCTTAGTCGGCCTAGATACGCAGTATTTT.

The V and J genes are TRBV7-2 and TRBJ2-7; a weak D match, TRBD1 (5 bases). The CDR3 length is 13 residues. Trimming removed 2 bases from V and 4 bases from J, with 9 bases in between. Germline-derived CDR1 and CDR2 are SGHTA and FQGNSA. Here the CDR3 reads CASSLKQEYEQYF. The CDR3 coding sequence is TGTGCCAGCAGCTTAAAACAGGAATACGAGCAGTACTTC.

This sequence joins TRBV19 and TRBJ1-5; tentative D call: TRBD1 (5 bases). This CDR3 has 13 amino acids. V was shortened by 5 bases and J by 6 bases, with 11 bases between the two germline ends. The germline CDR1 and CDR2 sequences are LNHDA and SQIVND (reference sequence). CDR3 residues: CASSSSRGQPQHF. CDR3 coding DNA: TGTGCCAGTAGTTCATCGAGGGGTCAGCCCCAGCATTTT.

The chain employs TRBV10-3 and TRBJ2-6; tentative D call: TRBD2 (6 bases). CDR1 is ENHRY and CDR2 is SYGVKD in the germline V gene. V lost 7 bases and J 2 bases, leaving 12 bases between the germline ends. The CDR3 contains 15 residues. The CDR3: CAIKEGSAGANVLTF. CDR3 sequence (DNA): TGTGCCATCAAGGAGGGATCTGCTGGGGCCAACGTCCTGACTTTC.

This chain joins TRBV25-1 and TRBJ2-7; D unclear. The CDR3 covers 16 residues. V lost 2 bases and J lost 3, with 17 bases in between. Germline CDR1 and CDR2: MGHDK and SYGVNS. CDR3 loop: CASSENSDGSFYEQYF. Here the CDR3 DNA reads TGTGCCAGCAGTGAAAACAGTGATGGCAGTTTCTACGAGCAGTACTTC.

The chain has TRBV30 and TRBJ1-6; no clear D gene. The CDR3 contains 12 residues. The V gene lost 4 bases and the J gene lost 4 bases, with 5 bases spanning the gap. CDR1 and CDR2 (germline): GTSNPN, SVGIG (reference sequence). CDR3 sequence reads: CAWTEYNSPLHF. In nucleotides, the CDR3 is TGTGCCTGGACAGAGTATAATTCACCCCTCCACTTT.

The rearrangement uses TRBV14 and TRBJ2-6; no reliable D call. Looked up from germline, CDR1 is SGHDN and CDR2 is FVKESK. This CDR3 has 14 amino acids. The V end was cut by 4 bases, the J end by 4 bases, with 8 bases between. In DNA, the CDR3 is TGTGCCAGCAGCCTCGGCTCCGGGGCCAACGTCCTGACTTTC. This sequence encodes CASSLGSGANVLTF.

This sequence joins TRBV6-5 and TRBJ2-4; no firm D call. V dropped 0 bases and J dropped 0 bases, with 9 bases sitting between them. Germline-derived CDR1 and CDR2 are MNHEY and SVGAGI. The CDR3 is made up of 16 amino acids. The CDR3 DNA reads TGTGCCAGCAGTTACTCAGGGCAACTAGCCAAAAACATTCAGTACTTC. Translation gives CASSYSGQLAKNIQYF.

The CDR3 reads CASSLDGQANYGYTF. For the CDR3, the DNA is TGTGCCAGCAGCTTAGATGGACAGGCAAACTATGGCTACACCTTC. The chain uses TRBV11-2 and TRBJ1-2; 7 bases map to TRBD1. The V gene's germline CDR1 is SGHAT and CDR2 FQNNGV. The CDR3 is made up of 15 amino acids. The ends lost 0 bases at V and 2 bases at J; junction bases unmatched: 3.

The chain joins TRBV30 to TRBJ1-1, with D uncertain. The CDR3 contains 11 residues. V was trimmed by 4 bases and J by 7 bases, leaving 10 bases between them. Germline V lookup: CDR1 GTSNPN, CDR2 SVGIG (reference sequence). CDR3 residues: CAWTLRIEAFF. The DNA of the CDR3 is TGTGCCTGGACCCTTCGAATTGAAGCTTTCTTT.

The V call is TRBV2, the J call TRBJ2-3; 7 positions match TRBD1. The CDR3 extends over 14 amino acids. Per the germline V gene, CDR1 is SNHLY and CDR2 is FYNNEI. After removal of 4 bases from V and 4 bases from J, the junction contained 5 bases not matched to a gene. CDR3 bases: TGTGCCAGCAGTGTGGACAGGAGCTCAGATACGCAGTATTTT. This sequence encodes CASSVDRSSDTQYF.

This clone was observed a few times. The rearrangement uses TRBV29-1 and TRBJ1-4; D is unclear. Germline CDR1 reads SQVTM; CDR2 reads ANQGSEA. CDR3 length: 13 residues. The ends were cut back, 4 bases at V and 7 bases at J, with 13 bases in the middle. CDR3 coding DNA: TGCAGCGTTGTTAGGGCCCTTGGTGAAAAACTGTTTTTT. It yields the protein CSVVRALGEKLFF.

The chain carries TRBV30 and TRBJ1-6; no clear D gene. CDR3 length equals 15 residues. Trimming cost V 0 bases and J 9 bases, with 15 bases left between them. Looked up from germline, CDR1 is GTSNPN and CDR2 is SVGIG (reference sequence). CDR3 bases: TGTGCCTGGAGTGTGAAGGGCGGCCATAGTTCACCCCTCCACTTT. Translating it yields CAWSVKGGHSSPLHF.

CDR3 DNA sequence: TGTGCCAGCAGCGTAGTAGGGCGAAACCCGCAGTATTTT. Translated, it gives CASSVVGRNPQYF. The V and J genes are TRBV9 and TRBJ2-3; D remains unclear. Germline-derived CDR1 and CDR2 are SGDLS and YYNGEE. The ends were cut back, 0 bases at V and 10 bases at J, with 12 bases in the middle. The CDR3 runs to 13 residues.

The chain uses TRBV5-1 and TRBJ2-3; 8 bases map to TRBD2. Germline CDR1 SGHRS, CDR2 YFSETQ. The V and J ends lost 3 bases and 6 bases, in that order; junction bases with no gene match: 9. The CDR3 spans 15 residues. The CDR3 DNA is TGCGCCAGCAGCTCCCGGGGGGGCTCGGCGGATACGCAGTATTTT. It codes for CASSSRGGSADTQYF.

The genes are TRBV4-1 and TRBJ1-2; a possible D gene is TRBD1 (5 bases). CDR1 is MGHRA, CDR2 YSYEKL, per germline. V gave up 4 bases and J gave up 0 bases, with 27 bases separating them. The length of the CDR3 is 20 residues. The CDR3 reads CASSPTNWEQDPSPNYGYTF. The CDR3 nucleotides are TGCGCCAGCAGCCCGACGAACTGGGAACAGGACCCTTCACCTAACTATGGCTACACCTTC.

The chain has TRBV7-6 and TRBJ1-5; D might be TRBD1 (6 bases). CDR1 and CDR2 from the germline V gene are SGHVS and FNYEAQ. CDR3 length equals 13 residues. Trimming cost V 9 bases and J 5 bases, with 14 bases left between them. CDR3 residues: CARVQGVYQPQHF. In DNA, the CDR3 is TGTGCCAGGGTACAGGGAGTGTATCAGCCCCAGCATTTT.

This clone was counted a single time. The V gene is TRBV6-5, the J gene TRBJ1-6; possible D gene TRBD1, 6 bases. This CDR3 comprises 14 residues. The V gene's germline CDR1 is MNHEY and CDR2 SVGAGI. V lost 5 bases to trimming and J lost 10 bases, with 15 bases between them. The CDR3 loop reads CASSKTGSRSPLHF. In DNA form, the CDR3 reads TGTGCCAGCAGTAAAACAGGGAGCCGGTCACCCCTCCACTTT.

This clone was detected once. This rearrangement joins TRBV7-2 to TRBJ2-1; D is possibly TRBD1 (5 bases). Germline CDR1 is SGHTA and CDR2 is FQGNSA. The CDR3 sequence is 15 residues long. The V end was cut by 7 bases, the J end by 4 bases, with 17 bases between. CDR3 residues: CASTLGWGSYNEQFF. CDR3 sequence (DNA): TGTGCCAGCACCCTCGGATGGGGCTCTTACAATGAGCAGTTCTTC.

V is TRBV4-3 and J is TRBJ2-2; D remains ambiguous. The CDR3 covers 15 residues. V lost 6 bases and J 0 bases, leaving 11 bases between the germline ends. CDR1 is LGHNA and CDR2 is YSLEER in the germline V gene. The CDR3 DNA follows: TGCGCCAGCAGGGTTTACACCTCGAACACCGGGGAGCTGTTTTTT. This encodes CASRVYTSNTGELFF.

Only a few counts were recorded for this clone. The rearrangement joins TRBV4-3 to TRBJ2-4; TRBD1 might be the D (6 bases). The CDR3 extends over 15 amino acids. V shed 1 base and J shed 9 bases, with 16 bases lying between them. Germline CDR1 LGHNA, CDR2 YSLEER. CDR3 nucleotides: TGCGCCAGCAGCCAAGTAACAGGGACCCGAGGCATTCAGTACTTC. It translates to CASSQVTGTRGIQYF.

This clone was detected only a few times. CDR3 DNA sequence: TGCGCCAGCAGCCAAGGTAGTAGCGGCGGGACAGATACGCAGTATTTT. Amino acids: CASSQGSSGGTDTQYF. V gene TRBV4-3 combines with J gene TRBJ2-3; D might be TRBD2 (6 bases). Germline assignment: CDR1 LGHNA and CDR2 YSLEER. Trimming took 1 base from V and 3 from J, leaving 14 bases between them. The CDR3 runs to 16 residues.

V and J are TRBV25-1 and TRBJ2-1; TRBD1 or TRBD2 may be the D gene (5 bases each). The CDR3 sequence is 16 residues long. Germline CDR1 is MGHDK and CDR2 is SYGVNS. Deletions cut 4 bases from V and 7 bases from J, with 20 bases between. CDR3 bases: TGTGCCAGCAGTGGGGAGTCCGGGACGGGGTCTAATGAGCAGTTCTTC. Its protein is CASSGESGTGSNEQFF. The whole variable domain, remainder taken from reference TRBV25-1 and TRBJ2-1, is EADIYQTPRYLVIGTGKKITLECSQTMGHDKMYWYQQDPGMELHLIHYSYGVNSTEKGDLSSESTVSRIRTEHFPLTLESARPSHTSQYLCASSGESGTGSNEQFFGPGTRLTVL.

The CDR3 reads CASSVGGVSTDTQYF. The CDR3 DNA follows: TGTGCCAGCAGCGTAGGCGGGGTTAGCACAGATACGCAGTATTTT. The V and J genes are TRBV9 and TRBJ2-3; D might be TRBD2 (6 bases). Germline-derived CDR1 and CDR2 are SGDLS and YYNGEE. The CDR3 sequence is 15 residues long. Trimming stripped 0 bases from V and 0 bases from J, with 8 bases between.

The V gene is TRBV6-5, the J gene TRBJ1-1; D is unclear. This CDR3 has 13 amino acids. The V gene's germline CDR1 is MNHEY and CDR2 SVGAGI. Deletions cut 7 bases from V and 1 base from J, with 10 bases between. CDR3 sequence reads: CASTQLRNTEAFF. Here the CDR3 DNA reads TGTGCCAGCACACAACTCCGGAACACTGAAGCTTTCTTT.

The chain links TRBV29-1 to TRBJ2-7, with no clear D. Deletions cut 6 bases from V and 1 base from J, with 7 bases between. CDR1 and CDR2 (germline): SQVTM, ANQGSEA. The length of the CDR3 is 11 residues. The CDR3 coding sequence is TGCAGCGTCAGCGAGTCCTACGAGCAGTACTTC. This translates into CSVSESYEQYF.

The CDR3 sequence is CASSVGRGLDEGLIRFF. The CDR3, as DNA: TGTGCCAGCAGCGTAGGAAGGGGCCTTGATGAGGGGCTTATTAGGTTCTTC. The V call is TRBV9, the J call TRBJ2-1; D may correspond to TRBD1 or TRBD2 (5 bases each). Germline loops: CDR1 SGDLS, CDR2 YYNGEE. Trimming left V 0 bases short and J 15 bases short, with 28 bases between. This CDR3 has 17 amino acids.

In the case of this clone: Additional DNA sequences in this sample encode the identical CDR3. The chain carries TRBV7-2 and TRBJ2-5; D remains ambiguous. There are 11 residues in the CDR3. V was shortened by 4 bases and J by 4 bases, with 4 bases between the two germline ends. Germline-derived CDR1 and CDR2 are SGHTA and FQGNSA. The CDR3 loop reads CASSSGETQYF. The CDR3 bases are TGTGCCAGCAGCTCCGGAGAGACCCAGTACTTC. The full variable domain, with the rest looked up from reference TRBV7-2 and TRBJ2-5, is GAGVSQSPSNKVTEKGKDVELRCDPISGHTALYWYRQSLGQGLEFLIYFQGNSAPDKSGLPSDRFSAERTGGSVSTLTIQRTQQEDSAVYLCASSSGETQYFGPGTRLLVL.

The chain employs TRBV30 and TRBJ2-7, with 7 bases fitting TRBD1. Trimming took 0 bases from V and 3 from J; bases not matched to a gene: 8. This CDR3 comprises 15 residues. CDR1 and CDR2 from the germline V gene are GTSNPN and SVGIG (reference sequence). Written as DNA, the CDR3 is TGTGCCTGGAGTGTACCTCGGGACAGAGGCTACGAGCAGTACTTC. It specifies CAWSVPRDRGYEQYF.